The 22 T cell receptor beta chains presented below share a single source sample, sequenced in a study of monozygotic twins with inflammatory bowel disease. TCRdb reprocessed the 5' RACE reads and keeps a single row for each CDR3 protein, giving no DNA. The repertoire table contains some 150,000 distinct CDR3 sequences. Material: blood. Receptors were obtained from a human donor with ulcerative colitis or Crohn's disease, or a healthy co-twin of an affected twin (not recorded which).

The rearrangement joins TRBV18 to TRBJ1-5; TCRdb lists TRBD1, though no DNA is available to test this call. The CDR3 loop spans 15 amino acids. Germline V lookup: CDR1 KGHSH, CDR2 LQKENI. The CDR3 loop is CASSPPGQQRQPQHF.

The chain recombines TRBV7-6 with TRBJ2-5. This CDR3 has 12 amino acids. In germline, CDR1 is SGHVS, CDR2 FNYEAQ. Here the CDR3 reads CASSPEQETQYF.

The rearrangement uses TRBV7-2 and TRBJ2-7; TCRdb picks TRBD2, but there is no DNA to check that call. Germline values: CDR1 SGHTA, CDR2 FQGNSA. The CDR3 covers 16 residues. This chain's CDR3 is CASSRRAAGFSYEQYF.

V gene TRBV7-2 combines with J gene TRBJ2-1; with no DNA, the TCRdb D assignment of TRBD2 cannot be verified. Germline assignment: CDR1 SGHTA and CDR2 FQGNSA. This CDR3 is 16 amino acids long. The CDR3 reads CASSLSGLPLMNEQFF.

V and J are TRBV18 and TRBJ2-7; TCRdb selects TRBD1, and the lack of DNA leaves this call unchecked. This CDR3 has 15 amino acids. In germline, CDR1 is KGHSH, CDR2 LQKENI. The CDR3 protein is CASSPQGWGSYEQYF.

The chain links TRBV5-1 to TRBJ2-7. Germline V gene data show CDR1 as SGHRS and CDR2 as YFSETQ. This CDR3 is built from 13 residues. CDR3 loop: CASSSQSSYEQYF.

This chain connects TRBV5-4 to TRBJ2-5; TCRdb picks TRBD2, but there is no DNA to check that call. The CDR3 runs 15 residues. CDR1 and CDR2 from the germline V gene are SGHNT and YYREEE (reference sequence). Here the CDR3 reads CASSGGSSGQETQYF.

The chain carries TRBV20-1 and TRBJ1-5; TCRdb outputs TRBD1, but without DNA this stays unchecked. CDR3 length: 14 residues. Germline V gene lookup returns CDR1 DFQATT and CDR2 SNEGSKA (reference sequence). The CDR3 is CSARDPLGNQPQHF.

The CDR3 sequence: CAIGHATSGANVLTF. This chain uses TRBV28 with TRBJ2-6; TCRdb reports TRBD1, a call that lacks DNA to check it against. The CDR3 runs 15 residues. The germline CDR1 and CDR2 sequences are MDHEN and SYDVKM. Full variable domain (rest looked up from reference TRBV28 and TRBJ2-6): DVKVTQSSRYLVKRTGEKVFLECVQDMDHENMFWYRQDPGLGLRLIYFSYDVKMKEKGDIPEGYSVSREKKERFSLILESASTNQTSMYLCAIGHATSGANVLTFGAGSRLTVL.

The chain carries TRBV18 and TRBJ2-5; TCRdb gives TRBD1 as the D gene, but with no DNA this cannot be confirmed. The CDR3 runs to 17 residues. Germline V gene sequence: CDR1 KGHSH, CDR2 LQKENI. The CDR3 spells CASSQTRGGVPQETQYF.

CDR3 protein: CATSGGGSYNEQFF. The chain recombines TRBV15 with TRBJ2-1. Looked up from germline, CDR1 is LNHNV and CDR2 is YYDKDF (reference sequence). The CDR3 spans 14 residues.

The rearrangement uses TRBV7-9 and TRBJ2-5; TCRdb calls TRBD1, which cannot be checked without DNA. This CDR3 region has 15 residues. Germline lookup yields CDR1 SEHNR and CDR2 FQNEAQ (reference sequence). The CDR3 sequence is CASRTTSPVRETQYF.

V gene TRBV20-1 combines with J gene TRBJ2-3. The CDR3 consists of 14 residues. In germline, CDR1 is DFQATT, CDR2 SNEGSKA (reference sequence). CDR3: CSARDRPLTDTQYF.

V is TRBV2 and J is TRBJ2-1; TCRdb picks TRBD1, but there is no DNA to check that call. This CDR3 is 14 amino acids long. Germline loops: CDR1 SNHLY, CDR2 FYNNEI. The CDR3 here is CASSPVRQGGMQFF.

V usage is TRBV7-9 and J usage is TRBJ2-3; TCRdb's D gene call, TRBD2, goes unchecked for lack of DNA. CDR3 length: 15 amino acids. Germline V gene sequence: CDR1 SEHNR, CDR2 FQNEAQ (reference sequence). The CDR3 protein is CASSPDYSSTDTQYF.

The chain has TRBV19 and TRBJ1-1. Per germline, CDR1 LNHDA and CDR2 SQIVND (reference sequence). This CDR3 has 13 amino acids. CDR3 sequence reads: CASSISGNTEAFF.

The rearrangement links TRBV9 to TRBJ2-2; the TRBD1 assignment by TCRdb is unverifiable without DNA. The V gene's germline CDR1 is SGDLS and CDR2 YYNGEE. The CDR3 is made up of 18 amino acids. CDR3 in amino acids: CASSIDPTGGGDTGELFF.

The chain couples TRBV6-7 to TRBJ1-2; TCRdb indicates TRBD1, and absent DNA this call remains unverified. TRBV6-7 is treated as an ORF (open reading frame) with a function not yet certain. The CDR3 has 13 amino acids. CDR3 sequence: CAPGLGGEQGYTF.

The chain combines TRBV20-1 with TRBJ2-2. The germline gives CDR1 DFQATT, CDR2 SNEGSKA (reference sequence). The CDR3 length is 17 residues. Here the CDR3 reads CSARDGHYPSNTGELFF.

This chain links TRBV7-9 with TRBJ2-7. Germline V lookup: CDR1 SEHNR, CDR2 FQNEAQ (reference sequence). The CDR3 has 12 residues. This CDR3 is CASSLGRDGQYF.

The chain employs TRBV4-3 and TRBJ2-1; absent DNA, TCRdb's TRBD2 call cannot be checked. Germline CDR1 reads LGHNA; CDR2 reads YSLEER. The CDR3 contains 15 residues. The CDR3 here is CASSELAGGFNEQFF.

The chain employs TRBV5-1 and TRBJ1-6; TCRdb picks TRBD1, but there is no DNA to check that call. The CDR3 runs 15 residues. The germline V gene has CDR1 SGHRS and CDR2 YFSETQ. CDR3 sequence: CASSLVARTETPLHF.